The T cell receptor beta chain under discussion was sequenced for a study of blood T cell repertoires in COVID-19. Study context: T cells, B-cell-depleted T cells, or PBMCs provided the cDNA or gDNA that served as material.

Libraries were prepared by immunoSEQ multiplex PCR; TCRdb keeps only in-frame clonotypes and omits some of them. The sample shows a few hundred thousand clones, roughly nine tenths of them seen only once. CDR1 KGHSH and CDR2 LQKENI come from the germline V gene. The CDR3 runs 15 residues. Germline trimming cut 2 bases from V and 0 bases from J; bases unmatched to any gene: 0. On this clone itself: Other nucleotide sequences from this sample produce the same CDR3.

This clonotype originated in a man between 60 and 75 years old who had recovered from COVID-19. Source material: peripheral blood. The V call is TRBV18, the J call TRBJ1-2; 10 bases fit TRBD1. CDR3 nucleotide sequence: TGTGCCAGCTCACCAGGACAGGGGGCTAACTATGGCTACACCTTC. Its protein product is CASSPGQGANYGYTF. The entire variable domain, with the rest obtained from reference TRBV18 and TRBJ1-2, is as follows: NAGVMQNPRHLVRRRGQEARLRCSPMKGHSHVYWYRQLPEEGLKFMVYLQKENIIDESGMPKERFSAEFPKEGPSILRIQQVVRGDSAAYFCASSPGQGANYGYTFGSGTRLTVV.